This T cell receptor (beta chain) emerged from a study of blood T cell repertoires in COVID-19 (dated by TCRdb to 2018 to 2020). In the study overall: Collaborator samples came from the United States, Italy and Spain and covered acute and convalescent phases of COVID-19. The prospective study material was composed of cDNA or gDNA derived from T cells, B-cell-depleted T cells, or PBMCs. Subjects who had been exposed to COVID-19, were actively infected with it, or had recovered from it provided the deeply sampled blood TCRbeta repertoires that made up the dataset. The repertoires were released in a freely available public database intended as a resource for research on the immune response to SARS-CoV-2. Samples were obtained from the ongoing ImmuneRACE study (first 160 participants) and from 1,200 or so subjects provided by 6 global collaborators. Sample metadata almost always included a de-identified subject ID, COVID-19 status, age in years and sex. HLA class I and class II types, where available, came from metadata supplied by the sample provider rather than from assay-based typing. On the study overall, not on this receptor specifically: The amount of clinical and demographic metadata varied by source and participant and was provided uncurated.

A note on this clone: It has no known antigen specificity. The input lacks base qualities; no much larger clone sits a single base away.

The immunoSEQ Assay, a bias-controlled multiplex PCR, was used to amplify TCRbeta CDR3 regions from genomic DNA. The published analysis was carried out like this. Within the assay, amplification of reference gene primers was used to estimate how many nucleated cells each sample contained. Sequence reads were collapsed and filtered to measure the absolute abundance of every unique TCRbeta CDR3 rearrangement. For each sample, productive Simpson clonality was calculated by taking the square root of Simpson's diversity index across productive rearrangements. TCRdb carries this immuneACCESS record with in-frame sequences only. Its versions omit some clonotypes, under half of them owing to an unresolved V gene in the studies checked, with the rest unexplained. The V and J calls and clone size were taken over from that table, and D and trimming were inferred from the DNA. This sample holds some 210,000 clones; about 89% were observed only once. The ten largest clones represent around 4.8% of the sample.

The CDR3 contains 14 residues, cysteine and phenylalanine counted. Only the CDR3 portion is preserved as DNA: 42 bases, with reading frame beginning at the first base. CDR1 and CDR2 are drawn from the germline V gene (reference sequence): SEHNR, FQNEAQ. Trimming costs V 0 bases and J 9 bases, and their ends lie 14 bases apart. Collaborating institutions collected whole blood in K2EDTA tubes following their own protocols. For TCRbeta analysis, collaborators shipped samples as frozen whole blood, isolated PBMCs, or DNA extracted from either of those sample types. The clonotype comes from a middle-aged woman with acute or convalescent COVID-19. Recombination connected TRBV7-9 to TRBJ1-2; the D gene is perhaps TRBD1, from 5 matching bases. What was sequenced was peripheral blood. The CDR3 reads as follows: CASSLALMGGRYTF. The DNA reads TGTGCCAGCAGCTTAGCGTTGATGGGGGGACGCTACACCTTC.